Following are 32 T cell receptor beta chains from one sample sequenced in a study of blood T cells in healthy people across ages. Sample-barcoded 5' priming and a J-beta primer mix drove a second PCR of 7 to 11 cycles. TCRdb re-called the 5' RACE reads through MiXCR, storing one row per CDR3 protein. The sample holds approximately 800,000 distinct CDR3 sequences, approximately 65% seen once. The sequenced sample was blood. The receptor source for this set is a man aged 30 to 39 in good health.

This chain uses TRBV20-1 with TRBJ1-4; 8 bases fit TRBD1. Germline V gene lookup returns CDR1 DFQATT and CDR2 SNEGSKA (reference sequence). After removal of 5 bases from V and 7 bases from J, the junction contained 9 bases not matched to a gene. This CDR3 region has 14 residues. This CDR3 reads CSAYSGGQVEKLFF. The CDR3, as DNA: TGCAGTGCTTACTCTGGGGGACAGGTTGAAAAACTGTTTTTT.

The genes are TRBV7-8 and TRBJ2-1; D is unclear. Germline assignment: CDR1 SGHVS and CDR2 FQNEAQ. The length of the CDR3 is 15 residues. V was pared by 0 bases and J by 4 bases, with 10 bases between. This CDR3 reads CASSLATWLYNEQFF. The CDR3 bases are TGTGCCAGCAGCTTAGCAACCTGGTTATACAATGAGCAGTTCTTC.

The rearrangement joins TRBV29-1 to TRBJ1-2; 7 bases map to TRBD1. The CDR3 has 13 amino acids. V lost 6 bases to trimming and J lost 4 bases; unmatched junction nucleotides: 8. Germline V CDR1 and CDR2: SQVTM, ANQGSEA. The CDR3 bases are TGCAGCGTCGTCGGACAGGAGCTCTATGGCTACACCTTC. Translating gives CSVVGQELYGYTF.

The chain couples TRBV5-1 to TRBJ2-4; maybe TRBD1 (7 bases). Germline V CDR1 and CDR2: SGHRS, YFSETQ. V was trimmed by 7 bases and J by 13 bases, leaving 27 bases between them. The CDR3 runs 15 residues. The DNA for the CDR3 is TGCGCCAGCGCCATTCCCAGGGGGACAACGGGAGAGCAGTACTTC. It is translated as CASAIPRGTTGEQYF.

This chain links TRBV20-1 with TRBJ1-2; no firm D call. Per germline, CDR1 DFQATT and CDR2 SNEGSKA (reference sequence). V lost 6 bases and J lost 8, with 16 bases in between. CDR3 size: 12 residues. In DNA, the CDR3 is TGCAGTGCCGCCCGAGGTGAGGGAGGCTACACCTTC. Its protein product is CSAARGEGGYTF.

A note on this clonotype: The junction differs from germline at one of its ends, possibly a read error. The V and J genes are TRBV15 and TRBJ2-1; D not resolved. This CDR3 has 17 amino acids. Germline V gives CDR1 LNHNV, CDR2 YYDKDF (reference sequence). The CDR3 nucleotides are TGTGCCACCGGCAGAGCAGACACTTCCATCCCCCCCCATGAGCAGTTCTTC. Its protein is CATGRADTSIPPHEQFF.

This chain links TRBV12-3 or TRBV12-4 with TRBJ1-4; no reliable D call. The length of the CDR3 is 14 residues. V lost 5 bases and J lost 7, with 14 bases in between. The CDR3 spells CASSPTGGSEKLFF. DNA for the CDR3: TGTGCCAGCAGTCCGACCGGCGGGAGTGAAAAACTGTTTTTT.

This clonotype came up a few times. The CDR3 DNA follows: TGTGCCAGCAGCCCCACCCGGGGGGCATACGAGCAGTACTTC. Its translation is CASSPTRGAYEQYF. J is TRBJ2-7 and V is TRBV6-6; D may be TRBD2 (7 bases). Germline V CDR1 and CDR2: MNHNY, SVGAGI (reference sequence). Trimming pared 6 bases from V and 4 bases from J, leaving 16 bases between. CDR3 length: 14 residues.

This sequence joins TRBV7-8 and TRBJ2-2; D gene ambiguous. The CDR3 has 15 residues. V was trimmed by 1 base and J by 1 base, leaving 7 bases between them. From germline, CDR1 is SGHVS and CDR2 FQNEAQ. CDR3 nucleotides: TGTGCCAGCAGCTTAGTAGTGGAGAACACCGGGGAGCTGTTTTTT. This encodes CASSLVVENTGELFF.

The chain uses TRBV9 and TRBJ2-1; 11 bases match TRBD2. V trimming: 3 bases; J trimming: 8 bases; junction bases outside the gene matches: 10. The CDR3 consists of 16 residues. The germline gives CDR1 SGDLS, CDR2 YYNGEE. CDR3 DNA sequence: TGTGCCAGCAGCGCGTCCGGGACTAGCGGTGTTCATGAGCAGTTCTTC. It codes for CASSASGTSGVHEQFF.

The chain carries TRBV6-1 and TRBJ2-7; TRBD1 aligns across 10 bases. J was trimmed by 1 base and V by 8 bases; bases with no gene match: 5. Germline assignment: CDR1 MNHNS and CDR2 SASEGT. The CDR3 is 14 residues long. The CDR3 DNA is TGTGCCAGCGGGGACAGGGGAGGATCCTACGAGCAGTACTTC. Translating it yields CASGDRGGSYEQYF.

The CDR3 DNA follows: TGTGCCAGCGGTGGGGCAGGGTGGGATGGGCAGTTCTTC. This gives the protein CASGGAGWDGQFF. This rearrangement joins TRBV6-2 or TRBV6-3 to TRBJ2-1; maybe TRBD1 (5 bases). The germline V and J ends were trimmed by 8 bases and 12 bases, with 20 bases remaining between them. The CDR3 length is 13 residues. CDR1 MNHEY and CDR2 SVGEGT come from the germline V gene.

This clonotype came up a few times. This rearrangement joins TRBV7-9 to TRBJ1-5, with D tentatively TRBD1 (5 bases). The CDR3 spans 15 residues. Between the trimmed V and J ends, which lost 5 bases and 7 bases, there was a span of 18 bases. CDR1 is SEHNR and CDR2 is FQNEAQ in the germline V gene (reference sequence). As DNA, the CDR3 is TGTGCCAGCAGCCGAGAAGGGGTTAACGGACAGCCCCAGCATTTT. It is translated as CASSREGVNGQPQHF.

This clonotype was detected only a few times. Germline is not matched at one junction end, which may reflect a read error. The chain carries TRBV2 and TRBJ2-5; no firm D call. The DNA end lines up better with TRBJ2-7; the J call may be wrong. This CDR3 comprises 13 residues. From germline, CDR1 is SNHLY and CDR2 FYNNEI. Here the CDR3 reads CASRGSFSHEQYF. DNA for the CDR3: TGTGCCAGCAGGGGTAGTTTCTCCCACGAGCAGTACTTC.

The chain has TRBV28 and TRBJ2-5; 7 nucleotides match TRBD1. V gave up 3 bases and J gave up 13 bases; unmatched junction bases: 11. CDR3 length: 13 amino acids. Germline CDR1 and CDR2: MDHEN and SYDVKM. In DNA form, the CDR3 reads TGTGCCAGCAGTTTGTCCGGGACAGTGTATAGGTACTTC. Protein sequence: CASSLSGTVYRYF.

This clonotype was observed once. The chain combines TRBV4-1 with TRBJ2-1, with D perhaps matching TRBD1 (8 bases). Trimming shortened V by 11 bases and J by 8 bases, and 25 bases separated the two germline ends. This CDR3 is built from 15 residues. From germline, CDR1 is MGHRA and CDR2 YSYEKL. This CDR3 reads CASRGRLAVSDEQFF. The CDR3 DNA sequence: TGCGCCTCCAGGGGGCGGCTAGCGGTAAGCGATGAGCAGTTCTTC.

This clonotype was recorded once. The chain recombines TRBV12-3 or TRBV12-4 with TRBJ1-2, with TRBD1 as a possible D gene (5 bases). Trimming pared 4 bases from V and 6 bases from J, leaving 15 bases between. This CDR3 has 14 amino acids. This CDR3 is CASSSNYRTNGYTF. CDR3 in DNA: TGTGCCAGCAGTTCGAACTACAGGACTAATGGCTACACCTTC.

CDR3 sequence: CASSQDGSQETQYF. The CDR3 DNA reads TGCGCCAGCAGCCAAGATGGCAGCCAAGAGACCCAGTACTTC. The rearrangement links TRBV4-3 to TRBJ2-5; no reliable D call. V lost 0 bases to trimming and J lost 1 base, with 6 bases between them. Germline V gene lookup returns CDR1 LGHNA and CDR2 YSLEER. The CDR3 sequence is 14 residues long.

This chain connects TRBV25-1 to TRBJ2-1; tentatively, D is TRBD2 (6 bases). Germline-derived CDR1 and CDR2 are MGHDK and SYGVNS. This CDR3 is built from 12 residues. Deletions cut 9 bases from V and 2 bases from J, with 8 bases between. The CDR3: CASWGAYNEQFF. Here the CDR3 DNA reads TGTGCCAGTTGGGGGGCCTACAATGAGCAGTTCTTC.

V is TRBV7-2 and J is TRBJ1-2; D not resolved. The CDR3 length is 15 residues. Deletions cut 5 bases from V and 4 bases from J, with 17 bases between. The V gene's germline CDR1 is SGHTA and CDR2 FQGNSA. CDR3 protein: CASSREGHGFYGYTF. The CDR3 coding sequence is TGTGCCAGCAGCCGGGAGGGCCACGGATTCTATGGCTACACCTTC.

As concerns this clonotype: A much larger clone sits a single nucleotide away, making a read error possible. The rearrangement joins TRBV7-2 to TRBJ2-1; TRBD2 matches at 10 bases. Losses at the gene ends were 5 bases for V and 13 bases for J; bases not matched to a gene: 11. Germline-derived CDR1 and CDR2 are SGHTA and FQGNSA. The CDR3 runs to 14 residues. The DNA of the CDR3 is TGTGCCAGCAGCCCATCTAGCGGGGGAGAGACCCAGTTCTTC. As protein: CASSPSSGGETQFF.

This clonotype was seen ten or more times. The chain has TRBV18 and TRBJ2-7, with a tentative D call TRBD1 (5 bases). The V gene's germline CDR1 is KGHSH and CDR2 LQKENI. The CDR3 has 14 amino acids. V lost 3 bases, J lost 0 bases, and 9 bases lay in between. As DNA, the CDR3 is TGTGCCAGCTCACCGACAGAGCCCTCCTACGAGCAGTACTTC. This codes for CASSPTEPSYEQYF.

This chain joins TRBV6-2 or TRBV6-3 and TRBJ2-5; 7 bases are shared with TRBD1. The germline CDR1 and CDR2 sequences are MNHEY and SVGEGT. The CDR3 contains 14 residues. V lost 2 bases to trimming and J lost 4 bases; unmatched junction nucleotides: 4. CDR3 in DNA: TGTGCCAGCAGTTACCCGGACAGGCCAGAGACCCAGTACTTC. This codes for CASSYPDRPETQYF.

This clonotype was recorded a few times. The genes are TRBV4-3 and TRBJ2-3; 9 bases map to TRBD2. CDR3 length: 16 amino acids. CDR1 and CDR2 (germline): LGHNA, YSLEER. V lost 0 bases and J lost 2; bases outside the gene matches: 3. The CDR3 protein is CASSQESGGPTDTQYF. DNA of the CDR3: TGCGCCAGCAGCCAAGAAAGCGGGGGGCCCACAGATACGCAGTATTTT.

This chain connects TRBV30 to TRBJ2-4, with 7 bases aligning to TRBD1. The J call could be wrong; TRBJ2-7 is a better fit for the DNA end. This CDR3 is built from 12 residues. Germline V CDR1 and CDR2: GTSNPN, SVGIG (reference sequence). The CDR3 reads CAWSQQGNEQYF. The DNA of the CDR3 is TGTGCCTGGTCGCAACAGGGGAACGAGCAGTACTTC.

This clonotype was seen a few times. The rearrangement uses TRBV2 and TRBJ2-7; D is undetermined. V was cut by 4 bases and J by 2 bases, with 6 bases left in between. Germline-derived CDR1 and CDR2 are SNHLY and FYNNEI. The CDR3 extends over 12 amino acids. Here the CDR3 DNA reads TGTGCCAGCAGTGTTGAACCCTACGAGCAGTACTTC. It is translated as CASSVEPYEQYF. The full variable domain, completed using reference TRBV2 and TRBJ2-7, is EPEVTQTPSHQVTQMGQEVILRCVPISNHLYFYWYRQILGQKVEFLVSFYNNEISEKSEIFDDQFSVERPDGSNFTLKIRSTKLEDSAMYFCASSVEPYEQYFGPGTRLTVT.

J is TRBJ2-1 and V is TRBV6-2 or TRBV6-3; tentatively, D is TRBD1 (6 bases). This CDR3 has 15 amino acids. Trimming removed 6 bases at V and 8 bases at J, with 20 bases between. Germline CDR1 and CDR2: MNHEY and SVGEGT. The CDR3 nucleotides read TGTGCCAGCAGCGCTCCAAAGGGGACACCCGATGAGCAGTTCTTC. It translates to CASSAPKGTPDEQFF.

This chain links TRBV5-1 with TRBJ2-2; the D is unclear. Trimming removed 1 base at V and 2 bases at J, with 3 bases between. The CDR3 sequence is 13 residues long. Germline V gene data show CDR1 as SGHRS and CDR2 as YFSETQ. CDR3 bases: TGCGCCAGCAGCTTGTATAACACCGGGGAGCTGTTTTTT. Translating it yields CASSLYNTGELFF.

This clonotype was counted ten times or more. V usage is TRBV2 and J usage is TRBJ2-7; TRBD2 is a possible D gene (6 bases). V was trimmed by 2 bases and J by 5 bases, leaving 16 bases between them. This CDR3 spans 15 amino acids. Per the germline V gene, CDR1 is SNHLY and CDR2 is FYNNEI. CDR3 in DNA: TGTGCCAGCAGTGAACCTTCTGGAGGGATCCACGAGCAGTACTTC. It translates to CASSEPSGGIHEQYF.

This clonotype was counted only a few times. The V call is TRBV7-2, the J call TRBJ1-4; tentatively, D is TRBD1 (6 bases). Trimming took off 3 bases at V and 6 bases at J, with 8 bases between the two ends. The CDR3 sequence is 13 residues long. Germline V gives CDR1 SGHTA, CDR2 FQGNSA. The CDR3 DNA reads TGTGCCAGCAGCTTCGCAGGGGATGAAAAACTGTTTTTT. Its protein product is CASSFAGDEKLFF.

The DNA of the CDR3 is TGTGCCAGCAGATCACAGGCCCCAGGGACCTACGAGCAGTACTTC. Protein: CASRSQAPGTYEQYF. The V call is TRBV12-3 or TRBV12-4, the J call TRBJ2-7; a possible D gene is TRBD1 (5 bases). The CDR3 runs to 15 residues. V dropped 6 bases and J dropped 2 bases, with 17 bases sitting between them.

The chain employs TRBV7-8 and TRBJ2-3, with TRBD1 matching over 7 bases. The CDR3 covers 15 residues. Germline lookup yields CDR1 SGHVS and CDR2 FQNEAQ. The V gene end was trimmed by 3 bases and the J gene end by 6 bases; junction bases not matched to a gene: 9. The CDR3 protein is CASSLAGGNHDTQYF. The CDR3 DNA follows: TGTGCCAGCAGCTTGGCAGGGGGTAACCATGATACGCAGTATTTT.